This T cell receptor beta chain was recorded in a study of control samples from healthy donors and cancer patients. Libraries were prepared by immunoSEQ multiplex PCR; TCRdb keeps only in-frame clonotypes and omits some of them. The table lists roughly 88,000 clones, approximately 90% of them singletons. The sequenced material came from blood. The TCR sequence derives from a woman aged 30 to 39 in good health.

The CDR3 reads CAWSATGSSGNTIYF. The CDR3 DNA is TGTGCCTGGAGTGCAACAGGGAGCTCTGGAAACACCATATATTTT. The chain links TRBV30 to TRBJ1-3, with TRBD1 as a possible D gene (6 bases). The V and J ends lost 1 base and 0 bases respectively, with 10 bases between them. The germline V gene has CDR1 GTSNPN and CDR2 SVGIG (reference sequence). The CDR3 is made up of 15 amino acids.